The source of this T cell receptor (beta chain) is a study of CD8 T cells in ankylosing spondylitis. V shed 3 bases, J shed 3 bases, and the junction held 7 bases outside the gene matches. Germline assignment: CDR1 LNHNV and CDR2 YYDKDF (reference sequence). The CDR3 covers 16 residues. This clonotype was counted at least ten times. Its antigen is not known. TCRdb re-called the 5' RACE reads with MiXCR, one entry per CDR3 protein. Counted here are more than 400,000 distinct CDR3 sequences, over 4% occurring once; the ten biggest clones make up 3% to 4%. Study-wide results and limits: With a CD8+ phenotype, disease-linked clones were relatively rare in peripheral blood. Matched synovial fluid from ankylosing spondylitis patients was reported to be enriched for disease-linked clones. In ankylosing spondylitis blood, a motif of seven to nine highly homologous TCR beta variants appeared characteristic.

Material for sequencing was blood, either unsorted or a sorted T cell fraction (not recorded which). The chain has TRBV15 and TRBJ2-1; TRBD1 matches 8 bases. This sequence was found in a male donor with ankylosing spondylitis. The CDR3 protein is CATSSLRGQDYNEQFF. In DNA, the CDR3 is TGTGCCACCAGCAGCCTCCGGGGACAGGACTACAATGAGCAGTTCTTC. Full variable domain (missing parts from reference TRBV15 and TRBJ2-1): DAMVIQNPRYQVTQFGKPVTLSCSQTLNHNVMYWYQQKSSQAPKLLFHYYDKDFNNEADTPDNFQSRRPNTSFCFLDIRSPGLGDTAMYLCATSSLRGQDYNEQFFGPGTRLTVL.